A single sample is the source of the 31 T cell receptor beta chains below, sequenced in a study of T cell repertoires in cytomegalovirus infection. TCRdb recomputed calls from the reads with MiXCR, one row per CDR3 protein. The sample has roughly 81,000 distinct CDR3 sequences; approximately 3.7% are singletons. The sample comprised PBMCs. The source of these receptors is a human donor in good health (CMV status not recorded). Some clones in this sample may be carry-over from other donors' samples.

This clonotype has ten or more counts. The CDR3 DNA reads as TGTGCCAGCAGTTGGGAAATCTCGCGGGGCTACACCTTC. Its protein is CASSWEISRGYTF. The chain employs TRBV12-3 or TRBV12-4 and TRBJ1-2; no reliable D call. The germline V and J ends were trimmed by 4 bases and 8 bases, with 14 bases remaining between them. This CDR3 comprises 13 residues.

Many counts were recorded for this clonotype. V and J are TRBV6-2 or TRBV6-3 and TRBJ2-6; unclear D gene. The CDR3 is 18 residues long. The germline CDR1 and CDR2 sequences are MNHEY and SVGEGT. V dropped 8 bases and J dropped 0 bases, with 20 bases sitting between them. CDR3 sequence: CASRRVVVGSSGANVLTF. The CDR3 nucleotides are TGTGCCAGCCGCCGGGTAGTGGTAGGCTCCTCTGGGGCCAACGTCCTGACTTTC.

This clonotype has a count of ten or more. The genes are TRBV2 and TRBJ2-2; D could derive from TRBD1 or TRBD2 (5 bases each). This CDR3 contains 14 residues. The V gene lost 5 bases and the J gene lost 3 bases, with 10 bases spanning the gap. Germline CDR1 is SNHLY and CDR2 is FYNNEI. The CDR3 coding sequence is TGTGCCAGCAGTTCCGGGACCCACACCGGGGAGCTGTTTTTT. As protein: CASSSGTHTGELFF.

This clonotype was recorded at least ten times. This sequence joins TRBV7-9 and TRBJ1-5, with unresolved D. The CDR3 has 13 amino acids. The germline CDR1 and CDR2 sequences are SEHNR and FQNEAQ (reference sequence). The V gene lost 4 bases and the J gene lost 4 bases, with 8 bases spanning the gap. The CDR3 region has the DNA TGTGCCAGCAGCTCGATTCCGAATCAGCCCCAGCATTTT. Protein product: CASSSIPNQPQHF.

This clonotype was observed many times. The chain recombines TRBV7-6 with TRBJ2-1; D is possibly TRBD2 (6 bases). Germline-derived CDR1 and CDR2 are SGHVS and FNYEAQ. The CDR3 is 16 residues long. The ends were cut back, 2 bases at V and 0 bases at J, with 11 bases in the middle. CDR3 amino acids: CASSLQIGGSYNEQFF. In DNA, the CDR3 is TGTGCCAGCAGCTTACAAATCGGGGGCTCCTACAATGAGCAGTTCTTC.

Ten or more counts support this clonotype. This chain connects TRBV6-2 or TRBV6-3 to TRBJ2-1; a possible D gene is TRBD1 (6 bases). From germline, CDR1 is MNHEY and CDR2 SVGEGT. The CDR3 spans 16 residues. Trimming left V 4 bases short and J 7 bases short, with 20 bases between. CDR3 sequence reads: CASSLQGYPGENEQFF. The DNA of the CDR3 is TGTGCCAGCAGTTTGCAGGGGTACCCAGGGGAGAATGAGCAGTTCTTC.

This clonotype has ten or more counts. The CDR3 region has the DNA TGTGCCAGCAGTAGATTAGCGGGGGGATTTTACAATGAGCAGTTCTTC. Its protein product is CASSRLAGGFYNEQFF. The chain carries TRBV25-1 and TRBJ2-1; 10 bases are shared with TRBD2. The CDR3 is 16 residues long. CDR1 and CDR2 from the germline V gene are MGHDK and SYGVNS. V trimming: 5 bases; J trimming: 4 bases; junction bases outside the gene matches: 8.

The table lists this clonotype with many counts. This rearrangement joins TRBV24-1 to TRBJ1-5; D is perhaps TRBD1 (6 bases). Trimming cost V 7 bases and J 0 bases, with 12 bases left between them. Germline CDR1 reads KGHDR; CDR2 reads SFDVKD. The CDR3 spans 15 residues. The DNA of the CDR3 is TGTGCCACCAGCGAGGGGGGCCATAGCAATCAGCCCCAGCATTTT. This gives the protein CATSEGGHSNQPQHF.

This clonotype appeared many times. V and J are TRBV7-2 and TRBJ2-5, with no clear D. The length of the CDR3 is 12 residues. Germline lookup yields CDR1 SGHTA and CDR2 FQGNSA. Trimming stripped 5 bases from V and 4 bases from J, with 8 bases between. The DNA for the CDR3 is TGTGCCAGCAGCCCCACCTCAGAGACCCAGTACTTC. Translated: CASSPTSETQYF.

The sample holds many counts of this clonotype. J is TRBJ1-1 and V is TRBV7-6; the D gene is possibly TRBD1 (5 bases). This CDR3 spans 16 amino acids. Per the germline V gene, CDR1 is SGHVS and CDR2 is FNYEAQ. Between the trimmed V and J ends, which lost 6 bases and 1 base, there was a span of 18 bases. Here the CDR3 reads CASRTLGTQGNTEAFF. CDR3 bases: TGTGCCAGCAGGACTCTAGGGACCCAGGGGAACACTGAAGCTTTCTTT.

This clonotype was counted many times. The J gene is TRBJ1-1, the V gene TRBV27; D not certain. Germline lookup yields CDR1 MNHEY and CDR2 SMNVEV (reference sequence). The V gene lost 6 bases and the J gene lost 2 bases, with 4 bases spanning the gap. There are 11 residues in the CDR3. CDR3: CASRTNTEAFF. In DNA form, the CDR3 reads TGTGCCAGCAGAACAAACACTGAAGCTTTCTTT.

This clonotype was observed at least ten times. J is TRBJ2-2 and V is TRBV7-2; maybe TRBD2 (5 bases). Germline CDR1 and CDR2: SGHTA and FQGNSA. V was pared by 6 bases and J by 1 base, with 12 bases between. This CDR3 contains 15 residues. For the CDR3, the DNA is TGTGCCAGCAGTCCCGTCCGGGGGAACACCGGGGAGCTGTTTTTT. It yields the protein CASSPVRGNTGELFF.

In this sample, this clonotype turned up many times. This chain connects TRBV19 to TRBJ2-7; 9 bases align to TRBD1. Per the germline V gene, CDR1 is LNHDA and CDR2 is SQIVND (reference sequence). The V segment lost 5 bases and the J segment 5 bases; nucleotides outside the gene matches: 10. This CDR3 spans 15 amino acids. The CDR3 spells CASSSGTGKLNEQYF. DNA of the CDR3: TGTGCCAGTAGTTCCGGGACAGGGAAACTCAACGAGCAGTACTTC.

The table lists this clonotype with many counts. This rearrangement joins TRBV28 to TRBJ2-3; D uncertain. The CDR3 spans 14 residues. With 3 bases removed from V and 1 base from J, the gap between germline ends came to 8 bases. Germline V gene lookup returns CDR1 MDHEN and CDR2 SYDVKM. Here the CDR3 reads CASSFSEGTDTQYF. The CDR3 region has the DNA TGTGCCAGCAGTTTTTCCGAGGGCACAGATACGCAGTATTTT.

This clonotype appeared many times. This chain joins TRBV7-6 and TRBJ2-7; 8 positions agree with TRBD2. Germline CDR1 reads SGHVS; CDR2 reads FNYEAQ. The CDR3 totals 14 residues. J was trimmed by 2 bases and V by 7 bases; bases with no gene match: 7. The CDR3 DNA reads TGTGCCAGCAACTCGGGGGGGCCCACCTACGAGCAGTACTTC. Translated, it gives CASNSGGPTYEQYF. Full variable domain (remainder filled in from reference TRBV7-6 and TRBJ2-7): GAGVSQSPRYKVTKRGQDVALRCDPISGHVSLYWYRQALGQGPEFLTYFNYEAQQDKSGLPNDRFSAERPEGSISTLTIQRTEQRDSAMYRCASNSGGPTYEQYFGPGTRLTVT.

This clonotype showed up many times. The chain links TRBV4-3 to TRBJ1-1; D is undetermined. The length of the CDR3 is 13 residues. Per the germline V gene, CDR1 is LGHNA and CDR2 is YSLEER. The V end was cut by 0 bases, the J end by 1 base, with 3 bases between. CDR3 coding DNA: TGCGCCAGCAGCCAAGATGGGAACACTGAAGCTTTCTTT. It specifies CASSQDGNTEAFF.

In this sample, this clonotype turned up many times. This sequence joins TRBV19 and TRBJ1-1; TRBD1 might be the D (6 bases). Trimming pared 4 bases from V and 4 bases from J, leaving 16 bases between. The CDR3 is made up of 15 amino acids. CDR1 LNHDA and CDR2 SQIVND come from the germline V gene (reference sequence). The CDR3 spells CASSSGQTVSTEAFF. In DNA, the CDR3 is TGTGCCAGTAGTAGTGGACAGACGGTGAGCACTGAAGCTTTCTTT.

This clonotype was recorded many times. The chain employs TRBV7-9 and TRBJ1-4; a weak D match, TRBD1 (5 bases). V was shortened by 4 bases and J by 8 bases, with 8 bases between the two germline ends. The CDR3 has 12 residues. The germline gives CDR1 SEHNR, CDR2 FQNEAQ (reference sequence). The CDR3 bases are TGTGCCAGCAGCTCCAGGGAAGAAAAACTGTTTTTT. Protein product: CASSSREEKLFF.

This clonotype has more than one count but fewer than ten. The rearrangement joins TRBV7-2 to TRBJ2-7; 12 nucleotides align to TRBD2. This CDR3 has 17 residues. Germline V gene sequence: CDR1 SGHTA, CDR2 FQGNSA. With V trimmed by 1 base and J by 0 bases, 4 bases remained unmatched. CDR3 sequence (DNA): TGTGCCAGCAGCTTAGGGGCTAGCGGGGGGGCCTCCTACGAGCAGTACTTC. Protein sequence: CASSLGASGGASYEQYF.

Many counts were recorded for this clonotype. J is TRBJ2-7 and V is TRBV6-2 or TRBV6-3; 9 bases map to TRBD1. Germline-derived CDR1 and CDR2 are MNHEY and SVGEGT. The CDR3 has 14 residues. V was clipped by 6 bases and J by 4 bases; unmatched bases: 7. CDR3 in amino acids: CASRPGTGKYEQYF. CDR3 nucleotides: TGTGCCAGCAGACCCGGGACAGGGAAATACGAGCAGTACTTC.

This clonotype was observed at least ten times. V is TRBV6-6 and J is TRBJ1-2; D possibly corresponds to TRBD1 (5 bases). Germline loops: CDR1 MNHNY, CDR2 SVGAGI (reference sequence). V lost 2 bases and J 4 bases, leaving 20 bases between the germline ends. The CDR3 spans 17 residues. In nucleotides, the CDR3 is TGTGCCAGCAGTTACGGCTTTGTTGGGGGATCGGTCTATGGCTACACCTTC. Protein: CASSYGFVGGSVYGYTF.

This clonotype was recorded many times. The V gene is TRBV19, the J gene TRBJ2-7; D is possibly TRBD1 (6 bases). The germline gives CDR1 LNHDA, CDR2 SQIVND (reference sequence). This CDR3 contains 15 residues. V lost 0 bases and J lost 2, with 11 bases in between. The CDR3 DNA follows: TGTGCCAGTAGTATAGATGGAAGGGGGACCTACGAGCAGTACTTC. It codes for CASSIDGRGTYEQYF.

There are many counts of this clonotype. The V and J genes are TRBV18 and TRBJ2-1, with D possibly being TRBD2 (5 bases). The ends were cut back, 3 bases at V and 8 bases at J, with 26 bases in the middle. The germline V gene encodes CDR1 KGHSH and CDR2 LQKENI. CDR3 length: 18 amino acids. CDR3 DNA: TGTGCCAGCTCACCGGACTGGTCATTGGACCGTAGGACGGATGAGCAGTTCTTC. Protein sequence: CASSPDWSLDRRTDEQFF.

Many counts were recorded for this clonotype. The chain carries TRBV6-6 and TRBJ2-1; 9 bases agree with TRBD1. Looked up from germline, CDR1 is MNHNY and CDR2 is SVGAGI (reference sequence). The CDR3 consists of 15 residues. With V trimmed by 5 bases and J by 4 bases, 6 bases remained unmatched. The CDR3 is CASSHTGGEYNEQFF. In DNA form, the CDR3 reads TGTGCCAGCAGTCACACAGGGGGCGAATACAATGAGCAGTTCTTC.

There are many counts of this clonotype. V gene TRBV20-1 combines with J gene TRBJ1-2; 7 nucleotides align to TRBD1. The CDR3 sequence is 10 residues long. Trimming removed 5 bases from V and 10 bases from J; junction bases left unmatched: 4. Germline CDR1 and CDR2: DFQATT and SNEGSKA (reference sequence). The CDR3 loop is CSARTGDYTF. DNA for the CDR3: TGCAGTGCTCGAACAGGGGACTACACCTTC.

The gene calls are TRBV12-3 or TRBV12-4 and TRBJ1-3; D is unclear. V was cut by 7 bases and J by 4 bases, with 8 bases left in between. The CDR3 loop spans 12 amino acids. The CDR3 DNA reads as TGTGCCAGCACTCAAATCGGAAACACCATATATTTT. The encoded protein is CASTQIGNTIYF.

This clonotype was detected many times. This chain connects TRBV7-8 to TRBJ1-5; 7 bases line up with TRBD1. V gave up 5 bases and J gave up 7 bases; unmatched junction bases: 8. Germline CDR1 SGHVS, CDR2 FQNEAQ. The CDR3 runs 14 residues. Here the CDR3 DNA reads TGTGCCAGCAGCCCCCGGGACAGTGGGCAGCCCCAGCATTTT. Translated: CASSPRDSGQPQHF.

This clonotype was seen at least ten times. The chain links TRBV12-3 or TRBV12-4 to TRBJ1-1; D is ambiguous. The ends were cut back, 6 bases at V and 0 bases at J, with 5 bases in the middle. The CDR3 is 12 residues long. The CDR3 nucleotides are TGTGCCAGCAGATTCGTGAACACTGAAGCTTTCTTT. Amino acid sequence: CASRFVNTEAFF.

Many counts were recorded for this clonotype. J is TRBJ2-3 and V is TRBV6-2 or TRBV6-3, with D possibly being TRBD2 (6 bases). Germline CDR1 reads MNHEY; CDR2 reads SVGEGT. There are 13 residues in the CDR3. Trimming shortened V by 5 bases and J by 1 base, and 7 bases separated the two germline ends. This chain's CDR3 is CASSPGGTDTQYF. The CDR3 DNA reads TGTGCCAGCAGTCCGGGGGGCACAGATACGCAGTATTTT.

This clonotype was recorded at least ten times. The chain employs TRBV10-3 and TRBJ1-3, with D perhaps TRBD1 (5 bases). Germline CDR1 and CDR2: ENHRY and SYGVKD. The CDR3 runs 13 residues. V was pared by 9 bases and J by 1 base, with 10 bases between. Here the CDR3 DNA reads TGTGCCATTTCAGGGAAGTCTGGAAACACCATATATTTT. It is translated as CAISGKSGNTIYF.

Many counts were recorded for this clonotype. The chain has TRBV7-9 and TRBJ1-5; 7 bases fit TRBD1. The length of the CDR3 is 14 residues. Trimming took 5 bases from V and 4 from J; bases not matched to a gene: 5. Germline V gives CDR1 SEHNR, CDR2 FQNEAQ (reference sequence). The CDR3 loop is CASSHGQANQPQHF. In DNA, the CDR3 is TGTGCCAGCAGCCATGGACAGGCGAATCAGCCCCAGCATTTT.